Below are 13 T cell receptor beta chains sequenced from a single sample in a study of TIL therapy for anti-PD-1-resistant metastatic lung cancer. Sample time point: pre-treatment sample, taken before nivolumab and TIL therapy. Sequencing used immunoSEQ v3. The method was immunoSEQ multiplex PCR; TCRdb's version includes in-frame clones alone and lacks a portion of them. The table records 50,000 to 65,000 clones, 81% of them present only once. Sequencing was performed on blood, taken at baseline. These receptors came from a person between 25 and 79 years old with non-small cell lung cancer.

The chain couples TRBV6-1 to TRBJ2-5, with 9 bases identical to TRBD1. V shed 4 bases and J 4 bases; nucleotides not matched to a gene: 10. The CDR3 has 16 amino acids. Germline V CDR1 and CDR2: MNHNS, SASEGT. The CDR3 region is CASSGIGTGIGETQYF. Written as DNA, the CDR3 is TGTGCCAGCAGTGGAATTGGGACAGGGATCGGAGAGACCCAGTACTTC.

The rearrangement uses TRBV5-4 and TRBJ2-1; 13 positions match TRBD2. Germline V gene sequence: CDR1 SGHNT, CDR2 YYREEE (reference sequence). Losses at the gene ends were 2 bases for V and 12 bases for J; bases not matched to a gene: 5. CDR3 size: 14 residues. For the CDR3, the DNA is TGTGCCAGCAGCTTCGGACTAGCGGGAGACGGGCAGTTCTTC. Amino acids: CASSFGLAGDGQFF. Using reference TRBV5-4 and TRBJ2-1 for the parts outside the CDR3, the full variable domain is ETGVTQSPTHLIKTRGQQVTLRCSSQSGHNTVSWYQQALGQGPQFIFQYYREEENGRGNFPPRFSGLQFPNYSSELNVNALELDDSALYLCASSFGLAGDGQFFGPGTRLTVL.

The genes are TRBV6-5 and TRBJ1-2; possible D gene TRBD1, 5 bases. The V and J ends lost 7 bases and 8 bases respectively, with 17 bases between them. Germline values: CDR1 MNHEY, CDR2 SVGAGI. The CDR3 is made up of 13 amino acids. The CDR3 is CASTTRIGQGYTF. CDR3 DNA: TGTGCCAGCACCACAAGGATAGGACAAGGCTACACCTTC.

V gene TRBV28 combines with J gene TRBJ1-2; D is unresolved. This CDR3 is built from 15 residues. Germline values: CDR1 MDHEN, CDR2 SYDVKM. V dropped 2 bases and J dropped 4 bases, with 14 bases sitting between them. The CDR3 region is CASSLGGRVGYGYTF. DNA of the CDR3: TGTGCCAGCAGTTTAGGAGGACGAGTAGGCTATGGCTACACCTTC.

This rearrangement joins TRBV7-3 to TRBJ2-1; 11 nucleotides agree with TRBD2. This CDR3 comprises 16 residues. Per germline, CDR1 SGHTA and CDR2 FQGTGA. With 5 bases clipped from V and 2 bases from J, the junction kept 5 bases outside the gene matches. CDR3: CASSIAGGTPYNEQFF. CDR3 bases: TGTGCCAGCAGCATAGCGGGAGGGACTCCCTACAATGAGCAGTTCTTC.

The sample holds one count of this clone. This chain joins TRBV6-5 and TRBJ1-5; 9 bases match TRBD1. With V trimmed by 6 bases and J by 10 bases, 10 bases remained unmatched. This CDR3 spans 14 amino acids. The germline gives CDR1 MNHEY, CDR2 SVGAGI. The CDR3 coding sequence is TGTGCCAGCAGGGGACAGGGTTTGGATCGACCCCAGCATTTT. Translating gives CASRGQGLDRPQHF.

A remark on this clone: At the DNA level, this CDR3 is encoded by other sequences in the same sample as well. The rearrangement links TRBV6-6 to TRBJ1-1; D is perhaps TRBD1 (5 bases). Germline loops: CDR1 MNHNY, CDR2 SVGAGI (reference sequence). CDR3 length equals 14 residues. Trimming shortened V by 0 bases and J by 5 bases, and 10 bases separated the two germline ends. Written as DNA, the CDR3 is TGTGCCAGCAGTTACTCGTTGGGGGGGACTGAAGCTTTCTTT. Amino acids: CASSYSLGGTEAFF.

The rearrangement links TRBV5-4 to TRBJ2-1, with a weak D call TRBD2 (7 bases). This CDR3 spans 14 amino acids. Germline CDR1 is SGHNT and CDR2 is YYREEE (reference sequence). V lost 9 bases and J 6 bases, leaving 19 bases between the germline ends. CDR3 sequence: CATVSRGGANEQFF. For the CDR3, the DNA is TGTGCCACCGTCTCGAGGGGGGGGGCCAATGAGCAGTTCTTC.

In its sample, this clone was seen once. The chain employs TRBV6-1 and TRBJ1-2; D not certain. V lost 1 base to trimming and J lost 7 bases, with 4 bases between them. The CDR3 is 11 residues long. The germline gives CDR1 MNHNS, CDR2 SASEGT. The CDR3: CASSEGGGYTF. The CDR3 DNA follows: TGTGCCAGCAGTGAAGGGGGTGGCTACACCTTC.

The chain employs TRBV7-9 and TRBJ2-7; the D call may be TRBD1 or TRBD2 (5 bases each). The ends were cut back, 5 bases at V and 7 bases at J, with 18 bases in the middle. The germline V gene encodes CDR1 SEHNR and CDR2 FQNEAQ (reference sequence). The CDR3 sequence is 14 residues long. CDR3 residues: CASSPPGQGKEQYF. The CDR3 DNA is TGTGCCAGCAGCCCTCCGGGGCAGGGCAAAGAGCAGTACTTC.

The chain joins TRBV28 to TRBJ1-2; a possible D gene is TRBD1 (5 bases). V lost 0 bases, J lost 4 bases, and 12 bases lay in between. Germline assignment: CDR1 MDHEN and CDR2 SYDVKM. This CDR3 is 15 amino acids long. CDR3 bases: TGTGCCAGCAGTTTATGGCAGGGCGGGATCTATGGCTACACCTTC. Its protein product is CASSLWQGGIYGYTF.

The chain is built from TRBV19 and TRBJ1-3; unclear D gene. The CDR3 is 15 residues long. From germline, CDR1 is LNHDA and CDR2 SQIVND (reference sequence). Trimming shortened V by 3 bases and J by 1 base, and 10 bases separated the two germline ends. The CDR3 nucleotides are TGTGCCAGTAGTATGGCCCGGAATTCTGGAAACACCATATATTTT. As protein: CASSMARNSGNTIYF.

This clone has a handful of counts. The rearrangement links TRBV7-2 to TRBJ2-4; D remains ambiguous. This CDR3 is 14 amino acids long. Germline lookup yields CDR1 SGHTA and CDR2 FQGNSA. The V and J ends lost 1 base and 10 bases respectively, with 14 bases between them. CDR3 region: CASSLELGLGIQYF. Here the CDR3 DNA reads TGTGCCAGCAGCTTAGAATTGGGTTTAGGGATTCAGTACTTC.